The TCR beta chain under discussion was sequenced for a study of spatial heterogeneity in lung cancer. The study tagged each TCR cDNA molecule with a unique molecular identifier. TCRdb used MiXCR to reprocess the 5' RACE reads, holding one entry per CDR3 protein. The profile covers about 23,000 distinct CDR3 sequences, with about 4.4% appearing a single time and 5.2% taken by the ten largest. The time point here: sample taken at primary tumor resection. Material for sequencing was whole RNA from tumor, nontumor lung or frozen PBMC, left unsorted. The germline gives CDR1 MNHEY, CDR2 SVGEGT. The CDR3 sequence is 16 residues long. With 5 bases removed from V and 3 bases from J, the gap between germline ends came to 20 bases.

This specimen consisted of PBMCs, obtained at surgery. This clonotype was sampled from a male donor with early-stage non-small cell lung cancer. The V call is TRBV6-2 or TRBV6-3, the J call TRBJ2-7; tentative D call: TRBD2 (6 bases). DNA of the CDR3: TGTGCCAGCAGTACCGGGGCCAGCGGGCGCTTCTACGAGCAGTACTTC. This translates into CASSTGASGRFYEQYF.